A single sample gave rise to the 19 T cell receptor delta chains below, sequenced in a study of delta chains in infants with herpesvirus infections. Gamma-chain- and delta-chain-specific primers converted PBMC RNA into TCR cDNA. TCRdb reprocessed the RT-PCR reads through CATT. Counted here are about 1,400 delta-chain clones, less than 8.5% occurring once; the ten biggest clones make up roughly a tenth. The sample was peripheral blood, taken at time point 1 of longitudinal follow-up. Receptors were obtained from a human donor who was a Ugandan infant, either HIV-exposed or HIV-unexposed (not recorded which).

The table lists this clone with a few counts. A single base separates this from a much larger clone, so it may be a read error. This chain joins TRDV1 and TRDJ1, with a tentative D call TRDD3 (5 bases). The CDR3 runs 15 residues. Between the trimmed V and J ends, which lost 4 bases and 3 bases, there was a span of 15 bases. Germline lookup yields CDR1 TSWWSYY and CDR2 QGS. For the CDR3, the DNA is TGTGCTCTTGGGGGTGGGGCCCCACGTCCCGATAAACTCATCTTT. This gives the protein CALGGGAPRPDKLIF.

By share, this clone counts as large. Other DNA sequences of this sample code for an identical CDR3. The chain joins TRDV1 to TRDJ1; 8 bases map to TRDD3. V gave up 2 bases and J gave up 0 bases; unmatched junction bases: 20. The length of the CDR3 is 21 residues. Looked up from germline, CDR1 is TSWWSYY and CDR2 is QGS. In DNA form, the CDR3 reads TGTGCTCTTGGGGAAGTTGCCCTGGGGGACAACCACGCCGGGGACACCGATAAACTCATCTTT. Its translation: CALGEVALGDNHAGDTDKLIF.

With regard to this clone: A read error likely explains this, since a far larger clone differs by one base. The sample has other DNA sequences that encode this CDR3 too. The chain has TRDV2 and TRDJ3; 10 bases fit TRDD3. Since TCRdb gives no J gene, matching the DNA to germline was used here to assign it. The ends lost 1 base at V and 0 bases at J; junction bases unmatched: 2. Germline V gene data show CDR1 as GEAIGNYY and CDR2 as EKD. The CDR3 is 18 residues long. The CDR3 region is CACDTGGYSSWDTRQMFF. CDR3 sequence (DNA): TGTGCCTGTGACACTGGGGGATACAGCTCCTGGGACACCCGACAGATGTTTTTC.

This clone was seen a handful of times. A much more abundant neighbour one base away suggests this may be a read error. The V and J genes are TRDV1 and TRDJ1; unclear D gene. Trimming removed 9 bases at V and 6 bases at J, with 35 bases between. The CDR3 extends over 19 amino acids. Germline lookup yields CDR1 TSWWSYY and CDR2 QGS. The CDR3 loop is CALHPRPFPAGSPYHKLIF. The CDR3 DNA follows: TGTGCTCTACATCCCCGGCCTTTTCCCGCGGGGTCACCATACCATAAACTCATCTTT.

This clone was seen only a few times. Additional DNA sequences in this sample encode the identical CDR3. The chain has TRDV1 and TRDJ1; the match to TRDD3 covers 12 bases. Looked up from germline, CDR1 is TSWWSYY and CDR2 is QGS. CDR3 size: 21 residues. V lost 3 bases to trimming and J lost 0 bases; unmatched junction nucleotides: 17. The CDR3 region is CALGDASYWGIPGKYTDKLIF. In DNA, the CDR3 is TGTGCTCTTGGGGACGCCTCGTACTGGGGGATACCTGGGAAGTACACCGATAAACTCATCTTT.

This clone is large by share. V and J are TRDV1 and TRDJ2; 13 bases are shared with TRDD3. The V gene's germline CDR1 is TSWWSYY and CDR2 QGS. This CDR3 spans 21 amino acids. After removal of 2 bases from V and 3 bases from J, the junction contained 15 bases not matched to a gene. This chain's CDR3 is CALGESRPLLGDTPLTAQLFF. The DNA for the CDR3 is TGTGCTCTTGGGGAATCTAGACCCTTACTGGGGGATACGCCCCTGACAGCACAACTCTTCTTT.

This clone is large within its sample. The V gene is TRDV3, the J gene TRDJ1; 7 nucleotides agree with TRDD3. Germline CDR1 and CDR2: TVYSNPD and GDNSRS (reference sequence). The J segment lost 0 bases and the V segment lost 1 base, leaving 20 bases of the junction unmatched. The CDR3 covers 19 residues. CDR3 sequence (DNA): TGTGCCTTTACCGAGGATCTTGGGATCTGGGGGTTGTACACCGATAAACTCATCTTT. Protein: CAFTEDLGIWGLYTDKLIF.

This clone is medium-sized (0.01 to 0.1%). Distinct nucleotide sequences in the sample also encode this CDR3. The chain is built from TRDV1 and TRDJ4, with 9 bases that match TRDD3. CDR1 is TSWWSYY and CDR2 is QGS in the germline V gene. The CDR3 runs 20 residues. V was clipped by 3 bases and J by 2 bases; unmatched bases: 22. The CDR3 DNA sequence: TGTGCTCTTGGGGACCCTCTACGGAGTTGGTACTGGGGGACCTCAAGACCCCTGATCTTT. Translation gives CALGDPLRSWYWGTSRPLIF.

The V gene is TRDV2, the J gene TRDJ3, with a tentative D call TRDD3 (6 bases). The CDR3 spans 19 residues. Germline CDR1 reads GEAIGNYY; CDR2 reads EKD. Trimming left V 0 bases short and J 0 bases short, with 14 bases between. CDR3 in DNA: TGTGCCTGTGACACCGTCCGGGGGGACAGCTCCTGGGACACCCGACAGATGTTTTTC. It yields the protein CACDTVRGDSSWDTRQMFF.

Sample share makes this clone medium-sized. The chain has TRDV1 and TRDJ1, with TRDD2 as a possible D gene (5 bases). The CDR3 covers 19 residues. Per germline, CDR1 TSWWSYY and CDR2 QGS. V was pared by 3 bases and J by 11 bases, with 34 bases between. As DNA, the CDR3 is TGTGCTCTTGGGGACTACACCCCGGCCTTCTTTCGTAGCTACGGAGTGCTCATCTTT. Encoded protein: CALGDYTPAFFRSYGVLIF.

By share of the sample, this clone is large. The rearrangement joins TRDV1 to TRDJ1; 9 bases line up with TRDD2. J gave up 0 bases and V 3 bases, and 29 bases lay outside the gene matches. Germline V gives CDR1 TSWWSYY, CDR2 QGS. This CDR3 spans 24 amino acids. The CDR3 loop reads CALGDPSFLPLWGHLWGYTDKLIF. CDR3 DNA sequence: TGTGCTCTTGGGGACCCTTCCTTCCTACCCTTATGGGGACACTTATGGGGGTACACCGATAAACTCATCTTT.

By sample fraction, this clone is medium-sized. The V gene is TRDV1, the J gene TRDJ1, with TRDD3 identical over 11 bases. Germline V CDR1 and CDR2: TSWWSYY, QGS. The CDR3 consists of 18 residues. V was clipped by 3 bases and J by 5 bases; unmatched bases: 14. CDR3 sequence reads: CALGDPPILGDKGDKLIF. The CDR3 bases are TGTGCTCTTGGGGACCCCCCCATACTGGGGGATAAGGGGGATAAACTCATCTTT.

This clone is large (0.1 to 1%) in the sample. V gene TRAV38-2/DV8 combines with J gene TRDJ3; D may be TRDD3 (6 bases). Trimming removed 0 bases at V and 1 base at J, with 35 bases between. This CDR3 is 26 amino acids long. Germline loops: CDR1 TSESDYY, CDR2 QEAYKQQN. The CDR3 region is CAYRSALLLLRTGPFGRSWDTRQMFF. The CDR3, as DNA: TGTGCTTATAGGAGCGCTCTCCTCCTCCTCCGTACTGGGCCCTTTGGTAGGTCCTGGGACACCCGACAGATGTTTTTC.

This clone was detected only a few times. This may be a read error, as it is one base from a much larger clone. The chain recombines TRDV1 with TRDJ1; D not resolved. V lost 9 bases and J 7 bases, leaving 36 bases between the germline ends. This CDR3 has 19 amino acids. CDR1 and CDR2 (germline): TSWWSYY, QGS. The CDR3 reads CALHPRPFPAGSPYRKLIF. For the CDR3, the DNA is TGTGCTCTACATCCCCGGCCTTTTCCCGCGGGGTCACCATACCGTAAACTCATCTTT.

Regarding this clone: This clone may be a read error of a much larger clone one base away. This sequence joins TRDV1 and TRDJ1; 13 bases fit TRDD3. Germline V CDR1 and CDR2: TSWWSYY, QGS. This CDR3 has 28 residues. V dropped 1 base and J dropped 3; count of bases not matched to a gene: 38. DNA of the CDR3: TGTGCTCTTGGGGAACGCGGCTTATTAAAATTCTCGCGTACTGGGGGATACGCAGGTCAATGTCTCTCCGATAAACTCATCTTT. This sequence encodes CALGERGLLKFSRTGGYAGQCLSDKLIF.

The CDR3 is CACDDWSSWDTRQMFF. The CDR3 DNA follows: TGTGCCTGTGATGACTGGAGCTCCTGGGACACCCGACAGATGTTTTTC. This chain connects TRDV2 to TRDJ3; tentatively, D is TRDD3 (5 bases). The J gene is not listed in TCRdb, so it was assigned here from a DNA match to germline. Deletions cut 4 bases from V and 0 bases from J, with 9 bases between. The CDR3 has 16 residues. Germline V gives CDR1 GEAIGNYY, CDR2 EKD.

CDR3 coding DNA: TGTGCCTGTGAACAACTGGGGACTGTGACGTACACCGATAAACTCATCTTT. It translates to CACEQLGTVTYTDKLIF. V gene TRDV2 combines with J gene TRDJ1, with 7 bases that match TRDD3. No J segment appears in TCRdb, so it was assigned here by matching the sequence to germline. Trimming removed 4 bases from V and 0 bases from J; junction bases left unmatched: 13. CDR1 is GEAIGNYY and CDR2 is EKD in the germline V gene. The CDR3 loop spans 17 amino acids.

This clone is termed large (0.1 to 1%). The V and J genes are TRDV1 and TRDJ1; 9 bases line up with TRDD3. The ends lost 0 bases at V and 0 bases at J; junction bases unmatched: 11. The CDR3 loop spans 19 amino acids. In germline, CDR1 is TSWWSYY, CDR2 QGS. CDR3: CALGELGGYTLLYTDKLIF. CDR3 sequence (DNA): TGTGCTCTTGGGGAACTAGGGGGATACACGCTCTTGTACACCGATAAACTCATCTTT.

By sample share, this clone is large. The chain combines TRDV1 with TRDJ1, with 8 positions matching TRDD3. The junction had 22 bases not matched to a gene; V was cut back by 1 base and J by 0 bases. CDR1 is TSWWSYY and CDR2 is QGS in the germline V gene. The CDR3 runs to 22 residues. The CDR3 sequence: CALGEPLLRRTGGPEDTDKLIF. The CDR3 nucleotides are TGTGCTCTTGGGGAACCTCTCCTACGAAGGACTGGGGGTCCCGAGGACACCGATAAACTCATCTTT.